The rows below give T cell receptor beta chains drawn from one sample of a study of blood T cell repertoires in COVID-19. Repertoires were generated with immunoSEQ multiplex PCR, while TCRdb's copy carries only in-frame clones and drops some. The repertoire holds 130,000 to 150,000 clones, with more than 75% as singletons. The sequencing input was peripheral blood. The receptors were gathered from a man aged 60-69 years with active or convalescent COVID-19. The CDR3 runs from the conserved cysteine through the conserved F or W. Fields, in order: V gene, J gene, CDR3 protein.

V gene: TRBV12-3/TRBV12-4
J gene: TRBJ1-1
CDR3 protein: CASIRGGAEAFF

V gene: TRBV28
J gene: TRBJ1-4
CDR3 protein: CASMGGGLNEKLFF

V gene: TRBV11-3
J gene: TRBJ2-5
CDR3 protein: CASSARQGMGETQYF

V gene: TRBV19
J gene: TRBJ1-2
CDR3 protein: CASGTGNNYGYTF

V gene: TRBV9
J gene: TRBJ2-7
CDR3 protein: CASSVNSGGPGEQYF

V gene: TRBV5-5
J gene: TRBJ2-5
CDR3 protein: CASSFPGEGETQYF

V gene: TRBV5-6
J gene: TRBJ2-2
CDR3 protein: CASSLPGLAVGPGELFF

V gene: TRBV10-1
J gene: TRBJ2-7
CDR3 protein: CASSEGAPYEQYF

V gene: TRBV5-5
J gene: TRBJ1-1
CDR3 protein: CASSVGHLYGNTEAFF

V gene: TRBV25-1
J gene: TRBJ1-2
CDR3 protein: CASRPPGETTPTF

V gene: TRBV7-2
J gene: TRBJ2-2
CDR3 protein: CASSPTRATGELFF

V gene: TRBV27
J gene: TRBJ2-1
CDR3 protein: CASSRLQGFGTNEQFF

V gene: TRBV7-8
J gene: TRBJ2-7
CDR3 protein: CASSLVQGSYEQYF

V gene: TRBV4-3
J gene: TRBJ2-7
CDR3 protein: CASSQDRDTSYEQYF

V gene: TRBV5-1
J gene: TRBJ1-1
CDR3 protein: CASSPLLGGTEAFF

V gene: TRBV28
J gene: TRBJ2-7
CDR3 protein: CASSPRLARDPYEQYF

V gene: TRBV9
J gene: TRBJ1-2
CDR3 protein: CASSGGQGTGYTF

V gene: TRBV19
J gene: TRBJ2-1
CDR3 protein: CASSIQEEQFF

V gene: TRBV6-5
J gene: TRBJ1-1
CDR3 protein: CASSYEQGYTEAFF

V gene: TRBV15
J gene: TRBJ2-1
CDR3 protein: CATSRDWTSGRALHEQFF

V gene: TRBV19
J gene: TRBJ2-6
CDR3 protein: CASSRSSGANVLTF

V gene: TRBV18
J gene: TRBJ2-1
CDR3 protein: CASSGAQRGGNEQFF

V gene: TRBV12-3/TRBV12-4
J gene: TRBJ2-7
CDR3 protein: CASNTGGANEQYF

V gene: TRBV28
J gene: TRBJ1-1
CDR3 protein: CASSLAGERTEAFF

V gene: TRBV5-1
J gene: TRBJ1-1
CDR3 protein: CASSHRDRGLNTEAFF

V gene: TRBV19
J gene: TRBJ2-5
CDR3 protein: CASSRGTGELETQYF

V gene: TRBV2
J gene: TRBJ1-1
CDR3 protein: CASIFFTTGTNTEAFF

V gene: TRBV14
J gene: TRBJ2-4
CDR3 protein: CASSRTSGKAKNIQYF

V gene: TRBV11-3
J gene: TRBJ2-3
CDR3 protein: CASSSRRGGGSTDTQYF

V gene: TRBV7-9
J gene: TRBJ1-4
CDR3 protein: CASSSLQGAIATNEKLFF

V gene: TRBV7-2
J gene: TRBJ1-5
CDR3 protein: CASSHPQGAGVEPQHF

V gene: TRBV7-3
J gene: TRBJ2-7
CDR3 protein: CASSLMGHYEQYF

V gene: TRBV6-6
J gene: TRBJ1-4
CDR3 protein: CASRDSNEKLFF

V gene: TRBV7-2
J gene: TRBJ1-2
CDR3 protein: CASSQGPNYGYTF

V gene: TRBV6-6
J gene: TRBJ1-6
CDR3 protein: CASSYRDRANSPLHF

V gene: TRBV24-1
J gene: TRBJ2-3
CDR3 protein: CATSRRGSTDTQYF

V gene: TRBV6-2/TRBV6-3
J gene: TRBJ1-2
CDR3 protein: CASSKTGEDGYTF

V gene: TRBV6-2/TRBV6-3
J gene: TRBJ2-5
CDR3 protein: CASSTGGEAETQYF

V gene: TRBV25-1
J gene: TRBJ1-1
CDR3 protein: CASSLTGVTEAFF